This T cell receptor beta chain came from a study of T-cell memory formation after mild COVID-19. The length of the CDR3 is 14 residues. Germline CDR1 is MNHNY and CDR2 is SVGAGI (reference sequence). Trimming removed 5 bases at V and 2 bases at J, with 7 bases between. A few counts support this clonotype. TCRdb reprocessed the 5' RACE reads with MiXCR, giving one entry per CDR3 protein. Of a few hundred thousand distinct CDR3 sequences detected, more than 15% appear once; the ten largest clones hold approximately 20%. This rearrangement joins TRBV6-6 to TRBJ2-6; D uncertain. This TCR was sampled from a man in his late teens or twenties who had mild COVID-19 (a few samples of this study predate the infection). Cell type and time point are not known. What was sequenced was PBMCs or a T cell subset sorted from them (not recorded which). CDR3: CASSPAAGANVLTF. The CDR3 DNA sequence: TGTGCCAGCAGTCCGGCTGCTGGGGCCAACGTCCTGACTTTC.